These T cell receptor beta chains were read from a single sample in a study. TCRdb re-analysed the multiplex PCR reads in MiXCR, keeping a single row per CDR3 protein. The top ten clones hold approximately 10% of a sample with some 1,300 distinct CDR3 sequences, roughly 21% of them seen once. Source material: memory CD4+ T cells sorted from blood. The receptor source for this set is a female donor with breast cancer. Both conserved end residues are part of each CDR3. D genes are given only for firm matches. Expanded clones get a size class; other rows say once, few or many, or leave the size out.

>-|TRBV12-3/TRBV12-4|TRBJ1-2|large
TGTGCCAGCATTTCAAGACGGAAATCCTCCTATGGCTACACCTTC
CASISRRKSSYGYTF
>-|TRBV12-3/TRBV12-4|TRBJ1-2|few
TGTGCCAGCAGTTTAAACAGGGACTATGGCTACACCTTC
CASSLNRDYGYTF
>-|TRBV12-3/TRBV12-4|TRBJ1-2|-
TGTGCCAGCAGTTTTGTAGCTAACTATGGCTACACCTTC
CASSFVANYGYTF
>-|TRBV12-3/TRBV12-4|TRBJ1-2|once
TGTGCCAGCCACAGGCAGCTGGGCTATGGCTGCACCTTC
CASHRQLGYGCTF
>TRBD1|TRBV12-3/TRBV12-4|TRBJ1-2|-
TGTGCCAGCAGTTTCGACAGGGCCTATGGCTACACCTTC
CASSFDRAYGYTF
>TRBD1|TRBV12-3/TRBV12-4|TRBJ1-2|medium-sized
TGTGCCAGCAGTGAAACCGGGACAGGGGACTATGGCTACACCTTC
CASSETGTGDYGYTF
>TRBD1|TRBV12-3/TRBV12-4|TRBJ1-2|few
TGTGCCAGCAGGACAGGGGTCTATGGCTACACCTTC
CASRTGVYGYTF
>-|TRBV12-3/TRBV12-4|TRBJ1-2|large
TGTGCCAGCACCTCGTGGGGCGCTAACTATGGCTACACCTTC
CASTSWGANYGYTF
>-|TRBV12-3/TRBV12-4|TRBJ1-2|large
TGTGCCAGCAGTTTCTCAGGGGAAGGAGGCTACACCTTC
CASSFSGEGGYTF
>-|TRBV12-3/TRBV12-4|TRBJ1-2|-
TGTGCCAGCAGTTTAGACAGCTTTGATGGCTACACCTTC
CASSLDSFDGYTF
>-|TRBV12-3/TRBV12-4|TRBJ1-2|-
TGTGCCAGCAGTCCGGCAGGGACTGGCTACACCTTC
CASSPAGTGYTF
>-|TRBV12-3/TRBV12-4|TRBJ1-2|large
TGTGCCAGCAGTTCCACGGCTAGGTTGGTGGCAGTCTATGGCTACACCTTC
CASSSTARLVAVYGYTF
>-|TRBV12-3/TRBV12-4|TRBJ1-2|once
TGTGCCAGCAGACTTACAGGGATCGGCTACACCTTC
CASRLTGIGYTF
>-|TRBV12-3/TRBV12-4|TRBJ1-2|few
TGTGCCAGCACCACTCTTAGGAGCAACTATGGCTACACCTTC
CASTTLRSNYGYTF
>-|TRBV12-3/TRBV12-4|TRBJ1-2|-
TGTGCCAGCAGTTTAGCGCTGGAGGGTTCTGGCTACACCTTC
CASSLALEGSGYTF
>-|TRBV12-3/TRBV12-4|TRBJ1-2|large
TGTGCCAGCAGTTTCTCGATGGTCCAGACACTTTATGGCTACACCTTC
CASSFSMVQTLYGYTF
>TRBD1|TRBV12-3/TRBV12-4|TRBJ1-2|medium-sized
TGTGCCAGCAGTCCGCGACAGGGATTAGGTGGCTACACCTTC
CASSPRQGLGGYTF
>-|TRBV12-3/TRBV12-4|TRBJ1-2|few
TGTGCCAGCAGTCGCGGGTCCGGGGATGGCTACACCTTC
CASSRGSGDGYTF
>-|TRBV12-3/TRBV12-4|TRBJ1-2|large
TGTGCCAGCTCTGGGGATTCTCCCTATGGCTACACCTTC
CASSGDSPYGYTF
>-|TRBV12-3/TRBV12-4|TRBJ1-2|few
TGTGCCAGCAGTCCCGGACAACCCTCCTATGGCTACACCTTC
CASSPGQPSYGYTF
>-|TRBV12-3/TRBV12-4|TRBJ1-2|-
TGTGCCAGCAGTCCACAGGGTCGCGGCTACACCTTC
CASSPQGRGYTF
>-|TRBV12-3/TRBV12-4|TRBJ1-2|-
TGTGCCAGCAGTTTGGCAGGGGCGCTCGGCTATGGCTACACCTTC
CASSLAGALGYGYTF
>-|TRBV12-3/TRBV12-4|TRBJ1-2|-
TGTGCCAGCAGTTTCGGGGTCGGCGGCTACACCTTC
CASSFGVGGYTF
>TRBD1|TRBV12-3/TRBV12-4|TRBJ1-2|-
TGTGCCAGCAGTACTGGACAGGGAGGCTATAACTACACCTTC
CASSTGQGGYNYTF
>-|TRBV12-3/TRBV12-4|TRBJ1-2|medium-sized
TGTGCCAGCAGTTTGGATTTTACGGGCTATGGCTACACCTTC
CASSLDFTGYGYTF
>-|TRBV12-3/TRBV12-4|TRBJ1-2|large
TGTGCCAGCAGTTTGAGACAGATAGTCTATGGCTACACCTTC
CASSLRQIVYGYTF
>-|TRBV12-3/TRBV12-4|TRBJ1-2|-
TGTGCCAGCAGCTTGGGTATAAACTATGGCTACACCTTC
CASSLGINYGYTF
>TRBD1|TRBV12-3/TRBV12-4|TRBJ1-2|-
TGTGCCAGCAGTAGGGGACAGGGTTATGGCTACACCTTC
CASSRGQGYGYTF
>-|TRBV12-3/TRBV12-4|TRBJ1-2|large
TGTGCCAGCACCACCGGTAGCGGTCCCTATGGCTACACCTTC
CASTTGSGPYGYTF
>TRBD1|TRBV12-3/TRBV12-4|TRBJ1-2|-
TGTGCCAGCAGTTTAGGGACAGGCCGCTATGGCTACACCTTC
CASSLGTGRYGYTF
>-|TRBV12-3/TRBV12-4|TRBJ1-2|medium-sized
TGTGCCAGCAGTTCACAGGTGGGCTATGGCTACACCTTC
CASSSQVGYGYTF
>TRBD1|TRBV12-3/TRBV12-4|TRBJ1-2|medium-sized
TGTGCCAGCAGTACTGGACAGGGAGGCTATGGCTACACCTTC
CASSTGQGGYGYTF
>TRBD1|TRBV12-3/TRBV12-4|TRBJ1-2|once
TGTGCCAGCAGGTTTGTATTCGGACAGGGTCTTATGGCTACACCGTTC
CASRFVFGQGLMATPF
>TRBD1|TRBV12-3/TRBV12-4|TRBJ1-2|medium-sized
TGTGCCAGCAGCGCTAGACAGGGAAGTTATGGCTACACCTTC
CASSARQGSYGYTF
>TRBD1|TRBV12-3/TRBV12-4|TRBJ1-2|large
TGTGCCAGCAGGTCACAGGGGCTGGGTGGCTACACCTTC
CASRSQGLGGYTF
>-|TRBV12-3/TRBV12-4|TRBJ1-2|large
TGTGCCAGCAGAGACAGCCTTAACTATGGCTACACCTTC
CASRDSLNYGYTF
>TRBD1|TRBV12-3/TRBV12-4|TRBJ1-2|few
TGTGCCAGCAGTTCACCCGGGACAGATAACTATGGCTACACCTTC
CASSSPGTDNYGYTF
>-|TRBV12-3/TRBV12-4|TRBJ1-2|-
TGTGCCAGCAGTTCATCCTCCGGGACATCCTATGGCTACACCTTC
CASSSSSGTSYGYTF